Listed here is a single TCR beta chain. In the source study's methods: Estimation of nucleated cell counts was performed using reference gene primer amplification. The table came from immunoSEQ multiplex PCR; TCRdb's copy has only in-frame clones and leaves some out. V, J and clone size are those of that table, while D and trimming were read from the DNA. The repertoire holds approximately 170,000 clones, with 70% to 85% as singletons. Assignment of participants to cohorts was predicated upon participant-reported clinical history. Two negative PCRs, clearance, or symptom resolution characterized the recovered Cohort 3 donors. The V end was cut by 4 bases, the J end by 8 bases, with 15 bases between. Germline CDR1 and CDR2: SGHDT and YYEEEE. This CDR3 comprises 13 residues. The entry originates in a study of blood T cell repertoires in COVID-19. Whole-study context: The analysed material was cDNA or gDNA that came from T cells, B-cell-depleted T cells, or PBMCs.

This chain connects TRBV5-6 to TRBJ1-2; D uncertain. The source of this sequence is a man between 50 and 59 years old who had recovered from COVID-19. Sample: PBMCs or T cells enriched from blood (not recorded which). CDR3 bases: TGTGCCAGCAGCCCAGCGGACCAGAACGGCTACACCTTC. Protein product: CASSPADQNGYTF.